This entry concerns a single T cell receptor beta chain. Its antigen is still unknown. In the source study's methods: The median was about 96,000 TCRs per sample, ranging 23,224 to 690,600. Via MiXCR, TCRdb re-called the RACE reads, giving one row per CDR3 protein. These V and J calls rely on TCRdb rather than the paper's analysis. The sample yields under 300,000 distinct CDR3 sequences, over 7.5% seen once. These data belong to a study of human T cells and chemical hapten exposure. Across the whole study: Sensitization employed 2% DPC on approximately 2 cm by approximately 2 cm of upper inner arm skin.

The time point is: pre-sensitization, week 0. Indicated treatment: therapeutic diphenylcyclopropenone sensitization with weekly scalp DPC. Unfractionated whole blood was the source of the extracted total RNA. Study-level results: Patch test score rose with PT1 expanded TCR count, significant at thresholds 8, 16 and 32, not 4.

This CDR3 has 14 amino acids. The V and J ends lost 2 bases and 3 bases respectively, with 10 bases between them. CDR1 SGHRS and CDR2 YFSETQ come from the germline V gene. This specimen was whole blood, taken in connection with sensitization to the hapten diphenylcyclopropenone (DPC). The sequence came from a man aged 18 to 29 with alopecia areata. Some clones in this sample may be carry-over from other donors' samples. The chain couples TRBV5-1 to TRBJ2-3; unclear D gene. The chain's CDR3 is CASSLGSMTDTQYF. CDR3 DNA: TGCGCCAGCAGCTTAGGTTCTATGACAGATACGCAGTATTTT.